This passage covers 31 T cell receptor beta chains from one sample sequenced in a study of blood T cell repertoires in COVID-19. Clones were sequenced by immunoSEQ multiplex PCR, and TCRdb holds only the in-frame ones, with some missing. The data show some 200,000 clones, over 60% seen once. The sequencing input was peripheral blood. The receptor source for this set is a woman between 65 and 79 years old with acute or convalescent COVID-19.

V is TRBV5-5 and J is TRBJ1-2; no clear D. This CDR3 is built from 15 residues. Trimming took 0 bases from V and 8 from J, leaving 17 bases between them. Germline loops: CDR1 SGHKS, CDR2 YYEKEE (reference sequence). This CDR3 reads CASSLVPTNSVGYTF. The CDR3, as DNA: TGTGCCAGCAGCTTGGTTCCGACTAACTCTGTGGGCTACACCTTC.

V and J are TRBV9 and TRBJ1-1; 8 nucleotides line up with TRBD1. The V gene's germline CDR1 is SGDLS and CDR2 YYNGEE. The CDR3 extends over 13 amino acids. J lost 10 bases, V lost 0 bases, and 5 bases had no gene match. The CDR3 nucleotides read TGTGCCAGCAGCGTAGTAGGACAGGGCCTAGCTTTCTTT. Protein product: CASSVVGQGLAFF.

The rearrangement links TRBV7-9 to TRBJ2-1; no clear D. The CDR3 runs 13 residues. The germline V gene encodes CDR1 SEHNR and CDR2 FQNEAQ (reference sequence). Trimming pared 2 bases from V and 9 bases from J, leaving 11 bases between. The CDR3 bases are TGTGCCAGCAGCTTACCTCCGGGTAGTGAGCAGTTCTTC. Its protein is CASSLPPGSEQFF.

The gene calls are TRBV5-1 and TRBJ2-5; tentatively, D is TRBD1 (6 bases). The CDR3 totals 14 residues. CDR1 SGHRS and CDR2 YFSETQ come from the germline V gene. The germline V and J ends were trimmed by 5 bases and 5 bases, with 16 bases remaining between them. DNA of the CDR3: TGCGCCAGCAGTAAAAGATTGGGGGCGGAGACCCAGTACTTC. Translated: CASSKRLGAETQYF. Variable domain in full (rest from reference TRBV5-1 and TRBJ2-5): KAGVTQTPRYLIKTRGQQVTLSCSPISGHRSVSWYQQTPGQGLQFLFEYFSETQRNKGNFPGRFSGRQFSNSRSEMNVSTLELGDSALYLCASSKRLGAETQYFGPGTRLLVL.

The gene calls are TRBV5-6 and TRBJ2-7, with D tentatively TRBD2 (5 bases). Looked up from germline, CDR1 is SGHDT and CDR2 is YYEEEE. The CDR3 has 12 residues. Trimming took off 7 bases at V and 4 bases at J, with 12 bases between the two ends. CDR3 DNA: TGTGCCAGCCGGTTCGGAGGTTACGAGCAGTACTTC. As protein: CASRFGGYEQYF.

The J gene is TRBJ2-7, the V gene TRBV11-2, with 10 positions matching TRBD2. CDR1 SGHAT and CDR2 FQNNGV come from the germline V gene. V was clipped by 5 bases and J by 2 bases; unmatched bases: 6. This CDR3 is 15 amino acids long. CDR3 nucleotide sequence: TGTGCCAGCAGCACGGGACTAGCGCAGCCCTACGAGCAGTACTTC. Protein product: CASSTGLAQPYEQYF.

The chain carries TRBV30 and TRBJ2-1; 9 nucleotides agree with TRBD2. With V trimmed by 5 bases and J by 2 bases, 10 bases remained unmatched. The CDR3 has 16 residues. The germline V gene encodes CDR1 GTSNPN and CDR2 SVGIG (reference sequence). The CDR3 sequence is CAWAPQSSGAYNEQFF. The CDR3 DNA follows: TGTGCCTGGGCCCCCCAGTCTAGCGGGGCCTACAATGAGCAGTTCTTC.

The genes are TRBV7-3 and TRBJ1-1; D possibly corresponds to TRBD1 (6 bases). Looked up from germline, CDR1 is SGHTA and CDR2 is FQGTGA. The V end lost 5 bases, the J end lost 0 bases, and 19 bases lay between the germline ends. This CDR3 has 17 amino acids. CDR3 nucleotides: TGTGCCAGCAGCCCGGGGGGCCTTCCCGATCTGAACACTGAAGCTTTCTTT. Translating it yields CASSPGGLPDLNTEAFF.

About this clone itself: Relative to the germline gene, one junction end is altered; a read error may explain this. Distinct nucleotide sequences in the sample also encode this CDR3. The chain recombines TRBV7-9 with TRBJ2-7; D may be TRBD2 (5 bases). CDR3 length: 14 residues. Germline V gene lookup returns CDR1 SEHNR and CDR2 FQNEAQ (reference sequence). The DNA for the CDR3 is TGTGCCAGCAGCTTAGCGGGAGTCTCCTACGAACAGTACTTC. Protein product: CASSLAGVSYEQYF.

The J gene is TRBJ1-2, the V gene TRBV12-3 or TRBV12-4; 9 bases match TRBD1. With V trimmed by 4 bases and J by 12 bases, 9 bases remained unmatched. This CDR3 is built from 13 residues. The CDR3 sequence is CASSSRQQGAHTF. In DNA, the CDR3 is TGTGCCAGCAGTTCACGACAACAGGGGGCCCACACCTTC.

The chain is built from TRBV20-1 and TRBJ2-1, with no clear D. V was shortened by 3 bases and J by 5 bases, with 29 bases between the two germline ends. The V gene's germline CDR1 is DFQATT and CDR2 SNEGSKA (reference sequence). The CDR3 contains 19 residues. Here the CDR3 reads CSASGRRSPLLTHDNEQFF. Here the CDR3 DNA reads TGCAGTGCTAGTGGCCGGCGGTCCCCTCTTCTGACCCACGACAATGAGCAGTTCTTC.

This rearrangement joins TRBV27 to TRBJ2-7; TRBD1 matches at 9 bases. Per germline, CDR1 MNHEY and CDR2 SMNVEV (reference sequence). The CDR3 totals 14 residues. V trimming: 4 bases; J trimming: 7 bases; junction bases outside the gene matches: 8. CDR3 sequence: CASSSWTGVGEQYF. CDR3 in DNA: TGTGCCAGCAGTTCGTGGACAGGGGTGGGGGAGCAGTACTTC.

V is TRBV14 and J is TRBJ2-1; maybe TRBD2 (5 bases). The length of the CDR3 is 13 residues. Germline CDR1 is SGHDN and CDR2 is FVKESK. V lost 3 bases and J 6 bases, leaving 9 bases between the germline ends. The CDR3 DNA reads TGTGCCAGCAGCCAGATAGCGAGCAATGAGCAGTTCTTC. Its protein is CASSQIASNEQFF.

This clone has more than one count but fewer than ten. The chain has TRBV6-1 and TRBJ1-2; TRBD1 aligns across 8 bases. Germline loops: CDR1 MNHNS, CDR2 SASEGT. V lost 3 bases and J lost 5; bases outside the gene matches: 8. This CDR3 has 15 amino acids. This CDR3 reads CASSDKGTGGYGYTF. CDR3 coding DNA: TGTGCCAGCAGTGATAAGGGGACAGGAGGGTATGGCTACACCTTC.

This sequence joins TRBV19 and TRBJ1-5, with 9 bases lining up with TRBD1. The CDR3 covers 15 residues. The germline V gene encodes CDR1 LNHDA and CDR2 SQIVND (reference sequence). V shed 5 bases and J 6 bases; nucleotides not matched to a gene: 8. CDR3 sequence: CASSVGQGMGQPQHF. Written as DNA, the CDR3 is TGTGCCAGTAGTGTCGGACAGGGGATGGGTCAGCCCCAGCATTTT.

This chain uses TRBV19 with TRBJ2-2; tentative D call: TRBD2 (6 bases). The CDR3 has 15 residues. Germline CDR1 LNHDA, CDR2 SQIVND (reference sequence). Trimming cost V 7 bases and J 0 bases, with 12 bases left between them. The DNA for the CDR3 is TGTGCCAGTACCCGACTAGACTCGAACACCGGGGAGCTGTTTTTT. It codes for CASTRLDSNTGELFF.

V gene TRBV3-1 (or the pseudogene TRBV3-2) combines with J gene TRBJ1-4; no clear D. This CDR3 has 14 amino acids. In germline, CDR1 is LGHDT, CDR2 YNNKEL (reference sequence). The ends were cut back, 1 base at V and 3 bases at J, with 6 bases in the middle. CDR3 sequence (DNA): TGTGCCAGCAGCCAAGCTACAGCTAATGAAAAACTGTTTTTT. It specifies CASSQATANEKLFF.

This chain links TRBV5-5 with TRBJ1-6; possible D gene TRBD1, 5 bases. V lost 7 bases to trimming and J lost 2 bases, with 10 bases between them. CDR1 is SGHKS and CDR2 is YYEKEE in the germline V gene (reference sequence). The CDR3 length is 14 residues. The CDR3 DNA reads TGTGCCAGCGGCGGGACGGCCTATAATTCACCCCTCCACTTT. This codes for CASGGTAYNSPLHF.

The chain joins TRBV6-1 to TRBJ2-3; tentative D call: TRBD2 (6 bases). The CDR3 has 15 residues. V lost 2 bases and J 6 bases, leaving 15 bases between the germline ends. The germline V gene encodes CDR1 MNHNS and CDR2 SASEGT. Written as DNA, the CDR3 is TGTGCCAGCAGTGAAAGCCCGCTAGCGTTGGATACGCAGTATTTT. Translation: CASSESPLALDTQYF.

The V call is TRBV19, the J call TRBJ1-1, with 11 bases fitting TRBD1. This CDR3 comprises 15 residues. The V segment lost 2 bases and the J segment 3 bases; nucleotides outside the gene matches: 2. Per the germline V gene, CDR1 is LNHDA and CDR2 is SQIVND (reference sequence). The CDR3 coding sequence is TGTGCCAGTAGTATAAGGGGACAGGGGGACACTGAAGCTTTCTTT. Translation gives CASSIRGQGDTEAFF. Variable domain in full (rest from reference TRBV19 and TRBJ1-1): DGGITQSPKYLFRKEGQNVTLSCEQNLNHDAMYWYRQDPGQGLRLIYYSQIVNDFQKGDIAEGYSVSREKKESFPLTVTSAQKNPTAFYLCASSIRGQGDTEAFFGQGTRLTVV.

Only one count was recorded for this clone. This chain joins TRBV3-1 (or the pseudogene TRBV3-2) and TRBJ2-2, with D uncertain. The CDR3 is made up of 13 amino acids. V gave up 1 base and J gave up 5 bases, with 5 bases separating them. CDR1 and CDR2 from the germline V gene are LGHDT and YNNKEL (reference sequence). CDR3 DNA: TGTGCCAGCAGCCAAGTCCTAACCGGGGAGCTGTTTTTT. Translating gives CASSQVLTGELFF.

The V call is TRBV28, the J call TRBJ2-7, with a possible D match to TRBD1 (5 bases). The CDR3 is 15 residues long. Per germline, CDR1 MDHEN and CDR2 SYDVKM. Trimming removed 2 bases at V and 2 bases at J, with 13 bases between. The CDR3 nucleotides are TGTGCCAGCAGTTTACAGGGTACGGCAACCTACGAGCAGTACTTC. Its protein is CASSLQGTATYEQYF.

In its sample, this clone was seen a few times. The J gene is TRBJ2-7, the V gene TRBV4-2; 11 bases map to TRBD2. The J segment lost 4 bases and the V segment lost 0 bases, leaving 8 bases of the junction unmatched. The CDR3 extends over 17 amino acids. CDR1 is LGHNA, CDR2 YNFKEQ, per germline. The CDR3 nucleotides read TGTGCCAGCAGCCAAGATTTGATAACTAGCGGGAGTTACGAGCAGTACTTC. It encodes CASSQDLITSGSYEQYF.

The chain carries TRBV7-8 and TRBJ2-7; TRBD2 matches at 7 bases. The CDR3 length is 14 residues. Germline values: CDR1 SGHVS, CDR2 FQNEAQ. V was pared by 1 base and J by 6 bases, with 6 bases of the junction left unmatched. In DNA form, the CDR3 reads TGTGCCAGCAGCTTAGTGTCCGGCGGGAGCGAGCAGTACTTC. Residues: CASSLVSGGSEQYF.

V usage is TRBV6-5 and J usage is TRBJ1-4; D is possibly TRBD1 (6 bases). CDR1 and CDR2 (germline): MNHEY, SVGAGI. Deletions cut 6 bases from V and 0 bases from J, with 11 bases between. The CDR3 sequence is 15 residues long. The CDR3 sequence is CASRDRLSTNEKLFF. DNA for the CDR3: TGTGCCAGCAGGGACAGATTATCAACTAATGAAAAACTGTTTTTT.

This clone was detected a few times. The chain uses TRBV24-1 and TRBJ2-3, with D hard to call. CDR1 KGHDR and CDR2 SFDVKD come from the germline V gene. Trimming shortened V by 5 bases and J by 3 bases, and 5 bases separated the two germline ends. The length of the CDR3 is 12 residues. For the CDR3, the DNA is TGTGCCACCAGTGGCGATACAGATACGCAGTATTTT. This sequence encodes CATSGDTDTQYF.

This rearrangement joins TRBV15 to TRBJ2-4, with a tentative D call TRBD1 (6 bases). V was trimmed by 2 bases and J by 6 bases, leaving 11 bases between them. The CDR3 is made up of 14 amino acids. CDR1 and CDR2 (germline): LNHNV, YYDKDF (reference sequence). The CDR3 DNA is TGTGCCACCAGCAGACCTGGACAGAGAAACATTCAGTACTTC. It encodes CATSRPGQRNIQYF.

The chain has TRBV5-1 and TRBJ2-5; 10 bases align to TRBD2. The length of the CDR3 is 15 residues. Germline CDR1 reads SGHRS; CDR2 reads YFSETQ. J lost 2 bases, V lost 4 bases, and 5 bases had no gene match. CDR3 sequence: CASSRGLASQETQYF. The CDR3 DNA reads TGCGCCAGCAGCCGGGGACTAGCGTCACAAGAGACCCAGTACTTC. Complete variable domain (other parts from reference TRBV5-1 and TRBJ2-5): KAGVTQTPRYLIKTRGQQVTLSCSPISGHRSVSWYQQTPGQGLQFLFEYFSETQRNKGNFPGRFSGRQFSNSRSEMNVSTLELGDSALYLCASSRGLASQETQYFGPGTRLLVL.

Comment on this clone: This specimen includes other DNA sequences encoding the same CDR3. The V gene is TRBV3-1 (or the pseudogene TRBV3-2), the J gene TRBJ1-2; 9 bases agree with TRBD1. V was pared by 0 bases and J by 7 bases, with 3 bases of the junction left unmatched. This CDR3 region has 14 residues. CDR1 and CDR2 (germline): LGHDT, YNNKEL (reference sequence). The CDR3 region has the DNA TGTGCCAGCAGCCAAGAGGACAGGGGAAGTGGCTACACCTTC. Translation gives CASSQEDRGSGYTF.

This clone was detected only a few times. The chain carries TRBV11-3 and TRBJ2-1; 10 nucleotides match TRBD1. V shed 5 bases and J 0 bases; nucleotides not matched to a gene: 4. The CDR3 runs 16 residues. CDR1 is SGHNT and CDR2 is YENEEA in the germline V gene. CDR3 sequence (DNA): TGTGCCAGCAGCCGAGGACAGGGGGGCTCCTACAATGAGCAGTTCTTC. Translation: CASSRGQGGSYNEQFF.

The rearrangement uses TRBV27 and TRBJ1-2, with D uncertain. V lost 6 bases to trimming and J lost 4 bases, with 18 bases between them. Per the germline V gene, CDR1 is MNHEY and CDR2 is SMNVEV (reference sequence). This CDR3 is built from 15 residues. CDR3: CASSPLDERSYGYTF. CDR3 sequence (DNA): TGTGCCAGCAGCCCGTTGGATGAGCGCTCCTATGGCTACACCTTC.